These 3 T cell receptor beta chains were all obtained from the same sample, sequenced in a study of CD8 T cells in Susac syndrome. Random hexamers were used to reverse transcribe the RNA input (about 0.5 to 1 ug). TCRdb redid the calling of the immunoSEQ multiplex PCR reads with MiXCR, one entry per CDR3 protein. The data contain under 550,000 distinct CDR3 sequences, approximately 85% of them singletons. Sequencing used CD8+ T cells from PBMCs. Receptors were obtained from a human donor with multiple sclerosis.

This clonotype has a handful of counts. The CDR3 protein is CASSMDDYEQYF. The CDR3 bases are TGTGCCAGCAGTATGGACGACTACGAGCAGTACTTC. V usage is TRBV6-5 and J usage is TRBJ2-7; no firm D call. Trimming cost V 5 bases and J 3 bases, with 8 bases left between them. CDR1 MNHEY and CDR2 SVGAGI come from the germline V gene. The CDR3 is made up of 12 amino acids.

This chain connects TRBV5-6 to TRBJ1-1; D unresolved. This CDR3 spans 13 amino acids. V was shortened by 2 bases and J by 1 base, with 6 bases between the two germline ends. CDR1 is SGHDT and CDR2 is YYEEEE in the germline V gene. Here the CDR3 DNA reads TGTGCCAGCAGCTTTGTTCGGAACACTGAAGCTTTCTTT. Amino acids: CASSFVRNTEAFF.

CDR3 sequence (DNA): TGCGCCAGCAGCTCCGGTCGGGGGGGCGCGACCAAAAACATTCAGTACTTC. This translates into CASSSGRGGATKNIQYF. The chain uses TRBV5-1 and TRBJ2-4, with TRBD2 matching 8 bases. Trimming cost V 3 bases and J 2 bases; bases outside gene matches: 10. The CDR3 has 17 amino acids. The germline V gene encodes CDR1 SGHRS and CDR2 YFSETQ.